This T cell receptor beta chain was documented in a study of graft-versus-host responses after intestinal transplantation. Study findings and constraints: GvH clones surfaced in recipient marrow, some emerging earlier in ileum or blood. Early post-transplant HvG declines tracked with peak circulating GvH clone levels. Allograft clonal ratios (graft-versus-host to host-versus-graft) were high in patients who had graft-donor T cell macrochimerism.

Points on this clone: Its antigen is as yet unknown.

Germline-derived CDR1 and CDR2 are PRHDT and FYEKMQ (reference sequence). The V gene end was trimmed by 4 bases and the J gene end by 8 bases; junction bases not matched to a gene: 7. CDR3 size: 15 residues. The table came from immunoSEQ multiplex PCR; TCRdb's copy has only in-frame clones and leaves some out. The data show roughly 99,000 clones, 80% to 95% seen once. The clonotype originates from a human donor who was the organ donor for an intestinal transplant. The source material was unstimulated CD8+ T cells sorted from spleen or lymph node cells, sampled before transplant. V and J are TRBV13 and TRBJ2-1, with 11 bases matching TRBD2. CDR3 coding DNA: TGTGCCAGCAGCTCACTAGCGGGAGTGTTGGATGAGCAGTTCTTC. Protein product: CASSSLAGVLDEQFF.